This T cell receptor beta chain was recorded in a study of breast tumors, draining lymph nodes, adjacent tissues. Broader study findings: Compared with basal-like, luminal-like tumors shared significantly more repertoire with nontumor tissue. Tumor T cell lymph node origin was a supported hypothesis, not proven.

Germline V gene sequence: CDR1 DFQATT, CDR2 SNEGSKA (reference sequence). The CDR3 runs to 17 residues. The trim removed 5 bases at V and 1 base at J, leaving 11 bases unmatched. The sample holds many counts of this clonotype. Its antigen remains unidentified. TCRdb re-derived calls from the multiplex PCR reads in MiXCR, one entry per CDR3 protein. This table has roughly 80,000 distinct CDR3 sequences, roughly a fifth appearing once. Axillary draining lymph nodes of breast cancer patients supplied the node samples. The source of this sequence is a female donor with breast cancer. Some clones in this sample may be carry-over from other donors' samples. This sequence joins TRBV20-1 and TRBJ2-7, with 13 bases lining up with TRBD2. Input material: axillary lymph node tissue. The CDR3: CSADPRLAGGQSYEQYF. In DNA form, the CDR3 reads TGCAGTGCTGACCCCCGACTAGCGGGAGGCCAATCCTACGAGCAGTACTTC.